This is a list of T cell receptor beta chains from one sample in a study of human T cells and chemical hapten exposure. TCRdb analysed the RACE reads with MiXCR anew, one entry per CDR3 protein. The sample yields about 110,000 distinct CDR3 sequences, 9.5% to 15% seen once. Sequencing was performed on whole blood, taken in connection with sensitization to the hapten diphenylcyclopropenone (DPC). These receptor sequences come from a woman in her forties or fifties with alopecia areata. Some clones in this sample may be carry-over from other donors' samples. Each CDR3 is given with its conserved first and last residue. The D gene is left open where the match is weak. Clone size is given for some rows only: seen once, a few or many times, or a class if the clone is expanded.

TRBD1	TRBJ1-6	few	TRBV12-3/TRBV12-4	CASSLRTGGSPLHF	TGTGCCAGCAGTTTAAGGACAGGAGGTTCACCCCTCCACTTT
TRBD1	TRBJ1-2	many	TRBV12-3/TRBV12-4	CASTPGQGRGNYGYTF	TGTGCCAGCACTCCGGGACAGGGGAGGGGTAACTATGGCTACACCTTC
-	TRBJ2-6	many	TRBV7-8	CASSLRGFSGANVLTF	TGTGCCAGCAGCTTAAGGGGGTTCTCTGGGGCCAACGTCCTGACTTTC
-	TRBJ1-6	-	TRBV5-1	CASSLVPENSPLHF	TGCGCCAGCAGCTTGGTTCCGGAGAATTCACCCCTCCACTTT
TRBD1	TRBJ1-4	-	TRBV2	CASRRGQANEKLFF	TGTGCCAGCCGCAGGGGGCAGGCTAATGAAAAACTGTTTTTT
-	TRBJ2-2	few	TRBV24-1	CATSEPPGSGELFF	TGTGCCACCAGTGAACCCCCAGGGTCCGGGGAGCTGTTTTTT
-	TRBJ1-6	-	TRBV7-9	CASSTDPQNSPLHF	TGTGCCAGCAGCACGGACCCCCAAAATTCACCCCTCCACTTT
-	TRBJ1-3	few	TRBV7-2	CASSLTAGAGNTIYF	TGTGCCAGCAGCTTAACGGCAGGGGCTGGAAACACCATATATTTT
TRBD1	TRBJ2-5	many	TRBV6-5	CASSGRQGRETQYF	TGTGCCAGCAGTGGACGACAGGGACGGGAGACCCAGTACTTC
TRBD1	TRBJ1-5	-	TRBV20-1	CSAAGQGARRGPNQPQHF	TGCAGTGCTGCTGGACAGGGGGCCCGACGTGGACCCAATCAGCCCCAGCATTTT
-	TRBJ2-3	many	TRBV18	CASSPPGTRVNTQYF	TGTGCCAGCTCACCACCGGGAACCCGGGTAAATACGCAGTATTTT
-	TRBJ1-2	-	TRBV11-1	CASSGSKPEGYGYTF	TGTGCCAGCAGTGGATCCAAACCAGAGGGCTATGGCTACACCTTC
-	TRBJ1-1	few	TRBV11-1	CASSPSGTRRTEAFF	TGTGCCAGCAGCCCGTCCGGGACAAGGAGGACTGAAGCTTTCTTT
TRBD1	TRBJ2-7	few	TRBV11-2	CASSHGTGISYEQYF	TGTGCCAGCAGCCACGGGACAGGGATTTCCTACGAGCAGTACTTC
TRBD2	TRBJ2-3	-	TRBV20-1	CSANLPGTSLADTQYF	TGCAGTGCTAACCTCCCCGGGACTAGTCTCGCAGATACGCAGTATTTT
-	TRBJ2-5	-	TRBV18	CASSPPGGQSFQETQYF	TGTGCCAGCTCACCTCCAGGTGGACAGTCCTTCCAAGAGACCCAGTACTTC
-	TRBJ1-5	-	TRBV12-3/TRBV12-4	CASTTFGSNQPQHF	TGTGCCAGCACCACTTTCGGCTCCAATCAGCCCCAGCATTTT
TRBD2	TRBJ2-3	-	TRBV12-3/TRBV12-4	CASSFLAGGLGDTQYF	TGTGCCAGCAGTTTCTTGGCGGGGGGGCTTGGAGATACGCAGTATTTT